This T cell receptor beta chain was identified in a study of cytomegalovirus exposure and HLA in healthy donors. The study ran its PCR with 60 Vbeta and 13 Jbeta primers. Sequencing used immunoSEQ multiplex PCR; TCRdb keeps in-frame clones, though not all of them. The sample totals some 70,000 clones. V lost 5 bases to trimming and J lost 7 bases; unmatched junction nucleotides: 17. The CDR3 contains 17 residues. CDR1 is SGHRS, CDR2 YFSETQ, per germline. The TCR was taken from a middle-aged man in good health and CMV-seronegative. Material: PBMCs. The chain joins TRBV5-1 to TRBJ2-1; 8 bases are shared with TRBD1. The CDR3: CASSTNLDRVFGNEQFF. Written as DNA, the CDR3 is TGCGCCAGCAGTACTAACCTGGACAGGGTTTTTGGGAATGAGCAGTTCTTC. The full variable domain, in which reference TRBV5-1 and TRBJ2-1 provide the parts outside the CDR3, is KAGVTQTPRYLIKTRGQQVTLSCSPISGHRSVSWYQQTPGQGLQFLFEYFSETQRNKGNFPGRFSGRQFSNSRSEMNVSTLELGDSALYLCASSTNLDRVFGNEQFFGPGTRLTVL.